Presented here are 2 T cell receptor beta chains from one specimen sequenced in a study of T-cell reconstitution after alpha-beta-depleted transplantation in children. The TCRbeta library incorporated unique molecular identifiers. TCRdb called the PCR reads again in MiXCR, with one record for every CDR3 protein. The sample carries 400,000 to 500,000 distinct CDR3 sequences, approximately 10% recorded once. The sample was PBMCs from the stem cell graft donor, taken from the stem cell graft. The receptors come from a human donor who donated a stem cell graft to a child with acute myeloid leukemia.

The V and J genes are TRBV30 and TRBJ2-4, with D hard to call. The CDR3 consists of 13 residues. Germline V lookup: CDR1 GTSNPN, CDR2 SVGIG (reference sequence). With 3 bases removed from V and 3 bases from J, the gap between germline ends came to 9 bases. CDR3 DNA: TGTGCCTGGAGAGGGTTGGGCAAAAACATTCAGTACTTC. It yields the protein CAWRGLGKNIQYF.

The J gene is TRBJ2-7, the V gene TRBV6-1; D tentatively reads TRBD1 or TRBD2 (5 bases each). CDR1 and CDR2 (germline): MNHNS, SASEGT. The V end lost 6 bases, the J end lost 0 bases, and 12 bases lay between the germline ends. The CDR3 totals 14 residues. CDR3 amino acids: CASRPGPLSYEQYF. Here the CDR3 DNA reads TGTGCCAGCAGACCGGGACCCCTCTCCTACGAGCAGTACTTC.